The next 27 T cell receptor beta chains were all read from a single sample in a study of cytomegalovirus exposure and HLA in healthy donors. Primers: 60 Vbeta forward and 13 Jbeta reverse. Only in-frame clones appear in the TCRdb table, and some are missing; sequencing was by immunoSEQ multiplex PCR. The table has about 120,000 clones, 66% seen once. Material: PBMCs. Receptors were obtained from a man younger than 35 in good health and CMV-seronegative.

The chain links TRBV28 to TRBJ2-7; D possibly corresponds to TRBD2 (6 bases). CDR3 length equals 12 residues. Germline-derived CDR1 and CDR2 are MDHEN and SYDVKM. The V end lost 8 bases, the J end lost 2 bases, and 10 bases lay between the germline ends. CDR3 amino acids: CASEEGTYEQYF. The CDR3, as DNA: TGTGCCAGCGAGGAGGGGACCTACGAGCAGTACTTC.

The V gene is TRBV4-2, the J gene TRBJ2-7; perhaps TRBD2 as D (5 bases). Germline assignment: CDR1 LGHNA and CDR2 YNFKEQ. V was trimmed by 0 bases and J by 3 bases, leaving 9 bases between them. This CDR3 has 14 residues. The CDR3 DNA sequence: TGTGCCAGCAGCCAAGAGGGGAGCGTCTACGAGCAGTACTTC. Residues: CASSQEGSVYEQYF.

The V call is TRBV6-1, the J call TRBJ1-2, with TRBD1 as a possible D gene (6 bases). The CDR3 loop spans 11 amino acids. Trimming took off 11 bases at V and 4 bases at J, with 11 bases between the two ends. Germline CDR1 reads MNHNS; CDR2 reads SASEGT. The CDR3 reads CAGQQGYGYTF. The CDR3 DNA reads TGTGCCGGGCAACAGGGCTATGGCTACACCTTC.

The CDR3 spells CASSPGQANYGYTF. The CDR3 coding sequence is TGTGCCAGCAGCCCCGGACAGGCTAACTATGGCTACACCTTC. This sequence joins TRBV5-6 and TRBJ1-2, with 7 bases matching TRBD1. Germline V gene sequence: CDR1 SGHDT, CDR2 YYEEEE. CDR3 length: 14 residues. Unmatched junction bases numbered 3, after V lost 4 bases and J lost 0 bases. The full variable domain, with the rest looked up from reference TRBV5-6 and TRBJ1-2, is DAGVTQSPTHLIKTRGQQVTLRCSPKSGHDTVSWYQQALGQGPQFIFQYYEEEERQRGNFPDRFSGHQFPNYSSELNVNALLLGDSALYLCASSPGQANYGYTFGSGTRLTVV.

The J gene is TRBJ2-7, the V gene TRBV5-1, with TRBD2 matching over 9 bases. This CDR3 spans 15 amino acids. Germline trimming cut 0 bases from V and 4 bases from J; bases unmatched to any gene: 5. Germline V gene data show CDR1 as SGHRS and CDR2 as YFSETQ. CDR3 nucleotide sequence: TGCGCCAGCAGCTTGGGTAGCGGGAGTGCATACGAGCAGTACTTC. Translation: CASSLGSGSAYEQYF.

The chain is built from TRBV5-3 and TRBJ2-7; possible D gene TRBD2, 5 bases. TRBV5-3 is labeled an ORF, and its function is uncertain. V lost 4 bases and J lost 2, with 19 bases in between. The CDR3 length is 16 residues. The CDR3 reads CARSHPGLRRTYEQYF. The CDR3 nucleotides read TGTGCCAGAAGCCATCCGGGCCTCCGGAGGACCTACGAGCAGTACTTC.

This rearrangement joins TRBV29-1 to TRBJ2-1; no clear D gene. The CDR3 totals 10 residues. The germline CDR1 and CDR2 sequences are SQVTM and ANQGSEA. V lost 7 bases to trimming and J lost 7 bases, with 8 bases between them. CDR3: CSALRNEQFF. In DNA, the CDR3 is TGCAGCGCCTTGAGAAATGAGCAGTTCTTC.

This chain uses TRBV5-4 with TRBJ1-5; TRBD1 is a possible D gene (5 bases). CDR3 length: 14 amino acids. Trimming left V 1 base short and J 4 bases short, with 9 bases between. Per germline, CDR1 SGHNT and CDR2 YYREEE (reference sequence). CDR3 residues: CASSLPRGNQPQHF. CDR3 DNA sequence: TGTGCCAGCAGCTTGCCCCGGGGGAATCAGCCCCAGCATTTT.

The J gene is TRBJ2-6, the V gene TRBV7-6; TRBD2 might be the D (6 bases). Germline CDR1 is SGHVS and CDR2 is FNYEAQ. The CDR3 is made up of 15 amino acids. With 2 bases removed from V and 2 bases from J, the gap between germline ends came to 7 bases. DNA for the CDR3: TGTGCCAGCAGCTTAAGGAGGGCTGGGGCCAACGTCCTGACTTTC. Protein sequence: CASSLRRAGANVLTF.

The gene calls are TRBV19 and TRBJ2-1; TRBD2 aligns across 15 bases. The J segment lost 4 bases and the V segment lost 5 bases, leaving 3 bases of the junction unmatched. Per germline, CDR1 LNHDA and CDR2 SQIVND (reference sequence). The CDR3 contains 16 residues. The CDR3 spells CASSAGTSGGYNEQFF. The CDR3 nucleotides are TGTGCCAGTAGTGCCGGGACTAGCGGGGGGTACAATGAGCAGTTCTTC.

This chain uses TRBV30 with TRBJ2-3, with D perhaps TRBD1 (6 bases). Germline V gene lookup returns CDR1 GTSNPN and CDR2 SVGIG (reference sequence). CDR3 length: 11 amino acids. V shed 1 base and J shed 9 bases, with 8 bases lying between them. CDR3 DNA sequence: TGTGCCTGGAGTGGGGGGCGGACGCAGTATTTT. Translation: CAWSGGRTQYF.

This sequence joins TRBV9 and TRBJ2-3; possible D gene TRBD1, 6 bases. The V and J ends lost 1 base and 6 bases respectively, with 18 bases between them. The CDR3 is 16 amino acids. CDR1 is SGDLS and CDR2 is YYNGEE in the germline V gene. CDR3 nucleotide sequence: TGTGCCAGCAGCGTACGAGGGGGTGACATTATTGATACGCAGTATTTT. Encoded protein: CASSVRGGDIIDTQYF.

The rearrangement links TRBV7-3 to TRBJ2-2, with 10 bases lining up with TRBD2. V lost 1 base, J lost 6 bases, and 14 bases stayed unmatched. The CDR3 contains 19 residues. The germline gives CDR1 SGHTA, CDR2 FQGTGA. The CDR3 DNA sequence: TGTGCCAGCAGCTTAAATCGTGGGGGAAGACTAGCGGGCCCCGGGGAGCTGTTTTTT. This sequence encodes CASSLNRGGRLAGPGELFF.

The table lists this clone with a few counts. This sequence joins TRBV6-5 and TRBJ2-7; 10 bases fit TRBD1. CDR3 length: 15 residues. Germline CDR1 and CDR2: MNHEY and SVGAGI. The trim removed 3 bases at V and 4 bases at J, leaving 6 bases unmatched. DNA for the CDR3: TGTGCCAGCAGTTATCCGACAGGGGGCAAGTACGAGCAGTACTTC. Translating gives CASSYPTGGKYEQYF.

The gene calls are TRBV5-8 and TRBJ2-7; 9 bases align to TRBD1. V lost 4 bases and J lost 5; bases outside the gene matches: 7. The CDR3 is 14 residues long. CDR1 and CDR2 (germline): SGHTS, YDEGEE. The CDR3 is CASSHYRGPDEQYF. CDR3 nucleotide sequence: TGTGCCAGCAGCCACTACAGGGGGCCTGACGAGCAGTACTTC. Together with reference TRBV5-8 and TRBJ2-7, the CDR3 gives the full variable domain: EAGVTQSPTHLIKTRGQQATLRCSPISGHTSVYWYQQALGLGLQFLLWYDEGEERNRGNFPPRFSGRQFPNYSSELNVNALELEDSALYLCASSHYRGPDEQYFGPGTRLTVT.

Comments on this clone: At one of its ends the junction is not consistent with the germline gene, which may arise from a read error. V is TRBV5-6 and J is TRBJ1-2; D unclear. The CDR3 is 12 amino acids. Germline-derived CDR1 and CDR2 are SGHDT and YYEEEE. The CDR3: CASSLAHYGYPF. CDR3 coding DNA: TGTGCCAGCAGCTTGGCACACTATGGCTACCCCTTC. Complete variable domain (other parts from reference TRBV5-6 and TRBJ1-2): DAGVTQSPTHLIKTRGQQVTLRCSPKSGHDTVSWYQQALGQGPQFIFQYYEEEERQRGNFPDRFSGHQFPNYSSELNVNALLLGDSALYLCASSLAHYGYPFGSGTRLTVV.

The table lists this clone with a few counts. The chain has TRBV6-6 and TRBJ2-2; D is possibly TRBD2 (5 bases). The ends were cut back, 5 bases at V and 7 bases at J, with 14 bases in the middle. The CDR3 is 14 residues long. The germline CDR1 and CDR2 sequences are MNHNY and SVGAGI (reference sequence). CDR3 amino acids: CASSTPLAGGELFF. Here the CDR3 DNA reads TGTGCCAGCAGTACGCCCCTAGCCGGCGGGGAGCTGTTTTTT.

This sequence joins TRBV6-5 and TRBJ2-7; 11 positions match TRBD2. V shed 5 bases and J 7 bases; nucleotides not matched to a gene: 10. The germline CDR1 and CDR2 sequences are MNHEY and SVGAGI. The CDR3 is 15 amino acids. The DNA of the CDR3 is TGTGCCAGCAGTCAACTAGCGGGAGCCTGGGGGGAGCAGTACTTC. It codes for CASSQLAGAWGEQYF.

The chain uses TRBV29-1 and TRBJ1-2; perhaps TRBD1 as D (6 bases). The germline CDR1 and CDR2 sequences are SQVTM and ANQGSEA. The CDR3 is made up of 13 amino acids. V was shortened by 3 bases and J by 2 bases, with 10 bases between the two germline ends. The CDR3 sequence: CSVERDNNYGYTF. The DNA of the CDR3 is TGCAGCGTTGAGAGGGACAACAACTATGGCTACACCTTC.

The V and J genes are TRBV6-5 and TRBJ2-1; 8 bases agree with TRBD2. Losses at the gene ends were 6 bases for V and 7 bases for J; bases not matched to a gene: 8. CDR1 and CDR2 (germline): MNHEY, SVGAGI. CDR3 size: 14 residues. CDR3 nucleotides: TGTGCCAGCAGCCGGGGGGGGCTCCGAAATGAGCAGTTCTTC. It encodes CASSRGGLRNEQFF.

This chain connects TRBV4-2 to TRBJ2-3; D ambiguous. V was cut by 5 bases and J by 2 bases, with 5 bases left in between. The CDR3 runs 12 residues. Germline CDR1 LGHNA, CDR2 YNFKEQ. As DNA, the CDR3 is TGTGCCAGCAGCACTAACACAGATACGCAGTATTTT. Its protein is CASSTNTDTQYF.

The chain links TRBV5-1 to TRBJ2-5; tentatively, D is TRBD2 (5 bases). CDR1 and CDR2 from the germline V gene are SGHRS and YFSETQ. V lost 4 bases, J lost 2 bases, and 12 bases lay in between. The CDR3 is 14 amino acids. CDR3 region: CASSVGSRQETQYF. In DNA, the CDR3 is TGCGCCAGCAGCGTAGGGAGCAGGCAAGAGACCCAGTACTTC.

This sequence joins TRBV11-2 and TRBJ1-1; a weak D match, TRBD1 (6 bases). This CDR3 has 14 residues. The germline CDR1 and CDR2 sequences are SGHAT and FQNNGV. The V end lost 3 bases, the J end lost 4 bases, and 12 bases lay between the germline ends. The chain's CDR3 is CASSLTGRGTEAFF. DNA of the CDR3: TGTGCCAGCAGCTTGACAGGACGGGGCACTGAAGCTTTCTTT. The variable domain in full, with the rest retrieved from reference TRBV11-2 and TRBJ1-1, is EAGVAQSPRYKIIEKRQSVAFWCNPISGHATLYWYQQILGQGPKLLIQFQNNGVVDDSQLPKDRFSAERLKGVDSTLKIQPAKLEDSAVYLCASSLTGRGTEAFFGQGTRLTVV.

Concerning this clone itself: The junction does not match germline at one end; this may be a read error. V usage is TRBV6-4 and J usage is TRBJ2-2, with 7 bases identical to TRBD1. Germline V gene data show CDR1 as MRHNA and CDR2 as SNTAGT. This CDR3 region has 15 residues. CDR3 in amino acids: CTSSEEGAATGELFF. CDR3 nucleotide sequence: TGTACCAGCAGTGAAGAGGGGGCGGCGACCGGGGAGCTGTTTTTT.

V and J are TRBV15 and TRBJ2-1; D perhaps matches TRBD2 (6 bases). The V and J ends lost 4 bases and 9 bases respectively, with 13 bases between them. CDR3 length equals 13 residues. The V gene's germline CDR1 is LNHNV and CDR2 YYDKDF (reference sequence). The CDR3 reads CATSKDRGSEQFF. As DNA, the CDR3 is TGTGCCACCAGCAAGGACCGGGGGAGTGAGCAGTTCTTC.

This clone occurred a few times. The chain joins TRBV15 to TRBJ2-7, with D maybe TRBD1 (6 bases). Germline V CDR1 and CDR2: LNHNV, YYDKDF (reference sequence). The V and J ends lost 1 base and 3 bases respectively, with 10 bases between them. This CDR3 comprises 14 residues. CDR3 loop: CATSRAAGDYEQYF. CDR3 DNA sequence: TGTGCCACCAGCAGAGCAGCAGGGGACTACGAGCAGTACTTC.

This clone was counted between two and nine times. In DNA, the CDR3 is TGTGCCAGCAGTTACTCGCCGGGAAGGGACACTGAAGCTTTCTTT. Its translation is CASSYSPGRDTEAFF. This rearrangement joins TRBV6-5 to TRBJ1-1; no firm D call. V was pared by 0 bases and J by 3 bases, with 11 bases between. The CDR3 is 15 residues long. Germline assignment: CDR1 MNHEY and CDR2 SVGAGI.